The entry below gives a single T cell receptor (beta chain) sequence along with its context. Between the trimmed V and J ends, which lost 0 bases and 1 base, there was a span of 20 bases. Germline V lookup: CDR1 SGHDT, CDR2 YYEEEE. The CDR3 is made up of 18 amino acids. The repertoire was sequenced with immunoSEQ multiplex PCR; TCRdb's copy has only in-frame clones and lacks some. The sample holds nearly 20,000 clones, about nine tenths seen once. These data originate in a study of T cell changes during pregnancy in multiple sclerosis. Here the sequenced sample was CD8+ T cells from peripheral blood mononuclear cells, taken in the third trimester of pregnancy. This receptor was identified in a female donor in good health, enrolled as a control in a pregnancy study. V usage is TRBV5-6 and J usage is TRBJ2-7, with a possible D match to TRBD1 (6 bases). The CDR3 spells CASSLDIRSAGASYEQYF. The CDR3 DNA sequence: TGTGCCAGCAGCTTGGATATCAGGTCGGCAGGGGCGTCCTACGAGCAGTACTTC.